The T cell receptor (beta chain) under discussion was sequenced for a study of cytomegalovirus exposure and HLA in healthy donors. Germline lookup yields CDR1 SGHTS and CDR2 YDEGEE. The V end was cut by 4 bases, the J end by 4 bases, with 14 bases between. The CDR3 spans 14 residues. The method was immunoSEQ multiplex PCR; TCRdb's version includes in-frame clones alone and lacks a portion of them. The top ten hold 0.67% of the sample, which has more than 65,000 clones, around 94% seen once. The sample taken for sequencing was PBMCs. The V gene is TRBV5-8, the J gene TRBJ1-2; D not certain. The source of this sequence is a man younger than 35 in good health and CMV-seronegative. CDR3 protein: CASSRETGSYGYTF. As DNA, the CDR3 is TGTGCCAGCAGCCGTGAGACGGGTAGCTATGGCTACACCTTC.